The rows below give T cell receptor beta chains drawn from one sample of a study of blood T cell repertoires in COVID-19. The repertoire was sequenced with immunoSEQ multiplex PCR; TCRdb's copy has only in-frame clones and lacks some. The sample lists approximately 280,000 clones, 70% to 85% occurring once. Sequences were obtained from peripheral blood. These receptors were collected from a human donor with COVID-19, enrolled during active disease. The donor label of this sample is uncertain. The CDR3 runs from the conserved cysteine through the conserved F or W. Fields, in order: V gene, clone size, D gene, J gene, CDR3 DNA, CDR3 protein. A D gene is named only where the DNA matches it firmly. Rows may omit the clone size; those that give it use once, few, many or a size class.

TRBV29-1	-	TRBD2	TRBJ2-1	TGCAGCGTTGAAGACCCACTGGTAGCGGGATCCTACAATGAGCAGTTCTTC	CSVEDPLVAGSYNEQFF
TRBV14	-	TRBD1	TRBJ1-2	TGTGCCAGCAGCCAAATTGGGACAGGGGGCGCGGAAGGCTACACCTTC	CASSQIGTGGAEGYTF
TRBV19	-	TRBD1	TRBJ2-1	TGTGCCAGTAGTGTCCAGGGACAGGGGAGATACAATGAGCAGTTCTTC	CASSVQGQGRYNEQFF
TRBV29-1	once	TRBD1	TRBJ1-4	TGCAGCGTTGCGCGCCCAGGACAGGGGACGGAAAAACTGTTTTTT	CSVARPGQGTEKLFF
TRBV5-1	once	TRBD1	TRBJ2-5	TGCGCCAGCAGCCGGGGACAGGGAATCGAGACCCAGTACTTC	CASSRGQGIETQYF
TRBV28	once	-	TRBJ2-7	TGTGCCAGCACTCTCAGTTCCTACGAGCAGTACTTC	CASTLSSYEQYF
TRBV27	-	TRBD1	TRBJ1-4	TGTGCCAGCAGTCCGACAGGGAGTAATGAAAAACTGTTTTTT	CASSPTGSNEKLFF
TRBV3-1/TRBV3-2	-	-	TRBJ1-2	TGTGCCAGCAGAGGGACCAGCGAGGAGGGGTATGGCTACACCTTC	CASRGTSEEGYGYTF
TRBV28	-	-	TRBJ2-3	TGTGCCAGCTGCCAGGGATCCACAGATACGCAGTATTTT	CASCQGSTDTQYF
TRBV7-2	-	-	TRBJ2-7	TGTGCCAGCAGCTTAGGCCCGAGCTCCTACGAGCAGTACTTC	CASSLGPSSYEQYF
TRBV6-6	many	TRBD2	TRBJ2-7	TGTGCCAGCAGTTACTCCCTTAGCGGGAGAAGTCTCGAGCAGTACTTC	CASSYSLSGRSLEQYF
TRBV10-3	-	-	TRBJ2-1	-	CAISTSGVPYNEQFF
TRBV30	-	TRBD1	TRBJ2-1	TGTGCCCGATCCGACAGGGGGGGGGAGGATGAGCAGTTCTTC	CARSDRGGEDEQFF
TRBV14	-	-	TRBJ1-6	TGTGCCAGCAGCCAAGGGGGGCTAGTTAATTCACCCCTCCACTTT	CASSQGGLVNSPLHF
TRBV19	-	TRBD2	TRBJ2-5	TGTGCCAGTAGTATAACCCGGACTAGCGGGAGGGGTGAGACCCAGTACTTC	CASSITRTSGRGETQYF
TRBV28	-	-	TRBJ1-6	TGTGCCAGCAGCCAAACAGGATACGATTCACCCCTCCACTTT	CASSQTGYDSPLHF
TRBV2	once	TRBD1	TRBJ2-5	TGTGCCAGCTTCGCCGGACAGGGGGCCAGGAGAGAGACCCAGTACTTC	CASFAGQGARRETQYF
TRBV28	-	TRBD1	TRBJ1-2	TGTGCCAGCAGTTCGTCGACAGGGGCCTATGGCTACACCTTC	CASSSSTGAYGYTF
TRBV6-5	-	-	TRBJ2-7	TGTGCCAGCAGTCAAACACGACAAACCTACGAGCAGTACTTC	CASSQTRQTYEQYF
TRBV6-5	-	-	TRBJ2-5	TGTGCCAGCAGTAGCCGGTACCAAGAGACCCAGTACTTC	CASSSRYQETQYF
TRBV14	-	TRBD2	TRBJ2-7	TGTGCCAGCAGCCAATGTCGTAGCGGGCTAGAGAGCGTACAGCCTGGGGAGCAGTACTTC	CASSQCRSGLESVQPGEQYF
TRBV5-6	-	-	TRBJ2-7	TGTGCCAGCAGCTTGTCCGGCCCTAGCTCCTACGAGCAGTACTTC	CASSLSGPSSYEQYF
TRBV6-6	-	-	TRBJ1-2	TGTGCCAGCAGTTACCGGGGAGGGGTAGTTGGCTACACCTTC	CASSYRGGVVGYTF
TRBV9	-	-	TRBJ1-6	TGTGCCAGCGGGCAAAAGGGAGATAATTCACCCCTCCACTTT	CASGQKGDNSPLHF
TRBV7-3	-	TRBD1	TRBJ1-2	TGTGCCAGCAGCTTAGAGGCAGGGGGCTATGGCTACACCTTC	CASSLEAGGYGYTF
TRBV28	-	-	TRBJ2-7	TGTGCCAGCATCAGGGCGGGCGGGACTTCCTCCTACGAGCAGTACTTC	CASIRAGGTSSYEQYF
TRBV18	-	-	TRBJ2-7	TGTGCCAGCTCACAGGGAGTCCTGGGCGAGCAGTACTTC	CASSQGVLGEQYF
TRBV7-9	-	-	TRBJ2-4	TGTGCCAGCAGCTTAGCGACGGAGGGCTTAGCCAAAAACATTCAGTACTTC	CASSLATEGLAKNIQYF
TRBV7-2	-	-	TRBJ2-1	TGTGCCAGCAGCCCCCAGCCGGGAACCCGTGAGCAGTTCTTC	CASSPQPGTREQFF
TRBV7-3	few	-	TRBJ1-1	TGTGCCAGCAGCTTTTCAGGGGCGGGTGAAGCTTTCTTT	CASSFSGAGEAFF
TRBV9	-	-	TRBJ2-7	TGTGCCAGCAGCGCGTCGACAGTTACCTACGAGCAGTACTTC	CASSASTVTYEQYF
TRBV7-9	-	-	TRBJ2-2	TGTGCCAGCAGCTACCGCAGGGCTACCGGGGAGCTGTTTTTT	CASSYRRATGELFF
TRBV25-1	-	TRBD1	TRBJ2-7	TGTGCCAGCAGTGTCCAGGGGGCGTATACCAACGAGCAGTACTTC	CASSVQGAYTNEQYF
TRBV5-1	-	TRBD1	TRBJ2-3	TGCGCCAGCAGCGGTGGACAGGGGTCAGATACGCAGTATTTT	CASSGGQGSDTQYF
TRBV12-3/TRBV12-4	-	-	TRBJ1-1	TGTGCCAGCACCGTCCACACTGAAGCTTTCTTT	CASTVHTEAFF
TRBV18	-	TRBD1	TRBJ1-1	TGTGCCAGCTCATCGACAGGGGATACTGAAGCTTTCTTT	CASSSTGDTEAFF
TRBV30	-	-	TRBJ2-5	TGTGCCTGGAATTGGCGACAGCAAGAGACCCAGTACTTC	CAWNWRQQETQYF
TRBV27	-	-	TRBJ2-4	TGTGCCAGCAGGGAGAGTCGGACTGTTGTGGGATTCGGGAACATTCAGTACTTC	CASRESRTVVGFGNIQYF
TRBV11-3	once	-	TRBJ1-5	TGTGCCAGCAGCTTAGATCAGTTTGGGCAGTATAGCAATCAGCCCCAGCATTTT	CASSLDQFGQYSNQPQHF
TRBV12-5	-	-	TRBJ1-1	TGTGCTAGTGGCTCAGCCCTCTTTGGGGGGTTAACTGAAGCTTTCTTT	CASGSALFGGLTEAFF
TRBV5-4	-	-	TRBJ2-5	TGTGCCAGCAGCTTGACAGGGACGAGGGAGACCCAGTACTTC	CASSLTGTRETQYF
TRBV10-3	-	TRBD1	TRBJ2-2	TGTGCCACCCATGGGACAGGGGCCGGGGAGCTGTTTTTT	CATHGTGAGELFF
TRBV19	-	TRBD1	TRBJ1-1	TGTGCCAGTAGTCGAGGACAGGGCTACGCTGAAGCTTTCTTT	CASSRGQGYAEAFF
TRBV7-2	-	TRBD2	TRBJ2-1	TGTGCCAGCAGCTTAGGACCCCTAGCGGGAGGACTTAATGAGCAGTTCTTC	CASSLGPLAGGLNEQFF
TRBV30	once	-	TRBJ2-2	TGTGCCTGGAGGAATTGGGGAGGTGCCGGGGAGCTGTTTTTT	CAWRNWGGAGELFF
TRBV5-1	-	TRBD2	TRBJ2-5	TGCGCCAGCAGCTTGGCGGTAGCGGGAGGGCCGGGAGAGACCCAGTACTTC	CASSLAVAGGPGETQYF
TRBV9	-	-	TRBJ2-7	TGTGCCAGCAGCGTAGAGCCAGGGGTCCCCTACGAGCAGTACTTC	CASSVEPGVPYEQYF
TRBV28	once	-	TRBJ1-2	TGTGCCAGCAGTTTATGGGGGGGGCGAAGCTATGGCTACACCTTC	CASSLWGGRSYGYTF
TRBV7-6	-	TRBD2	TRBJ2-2	TGTGCCAGCAGCCCAGCGGGATACACCGGGGAGCTGTTTTTT	CASSPAGYTGELFF
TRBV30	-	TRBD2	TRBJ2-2	TGTGCCTGGGGGGGGACTAGAACCACCGGGGAGCTGTTTTTT	CAWGGTRTTGELFF
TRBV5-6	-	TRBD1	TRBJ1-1	TGTGCCAGCAGTTCGACAGGGAGGAACACTGAAGCTTTCTTT	CASSSTGRNTEAFF
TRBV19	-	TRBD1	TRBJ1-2	TGTGCCAGTAACACATTCCGGGACAGGTCTTACTATGGCTACACCTTC	CASNTFRDRSYYGYTF
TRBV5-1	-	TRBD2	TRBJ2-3	TGCGCCAGCAGCCCCGGACTAGCGGGAGGGCCGCGTAACACAGATACGCAGTATTTT	CASSPGLAGGPRNTDTQYF
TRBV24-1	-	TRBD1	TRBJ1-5	TGTGCCACCAGTGACCGAGACAGGGGATCCTATAGCAATCAGCCCCAGCATTTT	CATSDRDRGSYSNQPQHF
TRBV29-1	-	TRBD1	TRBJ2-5	TGCAGCGTCCGCGGACAGGGAGGAGAGACCCAGTACTTC	CSVRGQGGETQYF
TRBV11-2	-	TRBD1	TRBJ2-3	TGTGCCAGCAGCCATGGTACAGGGGGCCCTACAGATACGCAGTATTTT	CASSHGTGGPTDTQYF
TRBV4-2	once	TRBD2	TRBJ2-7	TGTGCCAGCAGCCAACCCGGGACGGGGACTAGCGCGAACGAGCAGTACTTC	CASSQPGTGTSANEQYF